Described below is a single TCR beta chain sequence and its context. The assay was immunoSEQ multiplex PCR, and TCRdb's table has in-frame clones only and misses some. The table has more than 150,000 clones, approximately 88% seen once. Germline CDR1 MNHEY, CDR2 SVGAGI. This CDR3 comprises 16 residues. V lost 2 bases to trimming and J lost 0 bases, with 11 bases between them. These data come from a study of blood T cell repertoires in COVID-19. Turning to the study itself: T cells, B-cell-depleted T cells, or PBMCs supplied cDNA or gDNA.

The chain employs TRBV6-5 and TRBJ1-3; D unresolved. The receptor comes from a woman aged 60-70 years with acute or convalescent COVID-19. The sequenced sample consisted of peripheral blood. CDR3 coding DNA: TGTGCCAGCAGTTACGGTTCGACTATCTCTGGAAACACCATATATTTT. Its protein product is CASSYGSTISGNTIYF.